This is a list of T cell receptor beta chains from one sample in a study of T cell responses to AZD1222 COVID-19 vaccine. TCRdb's copy holds only in-frame clones and misses some; the assay was immunoSEQ multiplex PCR. The sample contains 200,000 or so clones, approximately 95% of which appear only once. Specimen: peripheral blood, collected 28 days after the second AZD1222 dose. The receptor set was obtained from an adult who received the AZD1222 COVID-19 vaccine. CDR3s include the opening cysteine and the closing phenylalanine or tryptophan. D genes are given only for firm matches. Rows may omit the clone size; those that give it use once, few, many or a size class.

v_call	j_call	cdr3_length	clone_size	d_call	cdr3_nt	cdr3_aa
TRBV7-3	TRBJ1-2	15	NA	NA	TGTGCCAGCAGCCCCAACGCACAGGGAGTTGAGGGCTACACCTTC	CASSPNAQGVEGYTF
TRBV20-1	TRBJ2-7	17	NA	NA	TGCAGTGCTAGTACCTTAGGGGGAGGGACAGAACTACGAGTGCAGTACTTC	CSASTLGGGTELRVQYF
TRBV3-1/TRBV3-2	TRBJ1-2	12	NA	NA	TGTGCCAGCAGCCAAGTTTCACAGCCTCTCAACTTC	CASSQVSQPLNF
TRBV18	TRBJ1-1	16	once	NA	TGTGCCAGCTCACCCGGGGGGACTAAAGCCACTACTGAAGCTTTCTTT	CASSPGGTKATTEAFF
TRBV2	TRBJ1-1	11	NA	NA	TGTGCCAGCCGATGGGATGTGGAAGCTTTCTTT	CASRWDVEAFF
TRBV19	TRBJ1-6	13	NA	TRBD1	TGTGCCAGTGATACAGGGGAGCATTCACCCCTCCACTTT	CASDTGEHSPLHF
TRBV9	TRBJ1-4	14	few	NA	TGTGCCAGCAGCATTACAGCGCGAAATGAAAAACTGTTTTTT	CASSITARNEKLFF
TRBV12-5	TRBJ1-5	14	NA	NA	TGTGCTAGTGGTTTCCCAGGGAGGGGTCAGCCCCAGCATTTT	CASGFPGRGQPQHF
TRBV10-3	TRBJ2-5	14	NA	TRBD2	TGTGCCATCAGCGGGACTAGCGGACAAGAGACCCAGTACTTC	CAISGTSGQETQYF
TRBV5-8	TRBJ1-3	15	NA	NA	TGTGCCAGCAGCTTGTTACAGGGTACCGGAAACACCATATATTTT	CASSLLQGTGNTIYF
TRBV2	TRBJ1-2	14	NA	NA	TGTGCCAGCAGTGAACAGACTGAGGACTATGGCTACACCTTC	CASSEQTEDYGYTF
TRBV3-1/TRBV3-2	TRBJ1-5	13	NA	NA	TGTGCCAGCAGCCAAGGGGTAAATCTAGCCCAGCATTTT	CASSQGVNLAQHF
TRBV6-5	TRBJ1-2	11	NA	NA	TGTGCCTGTAGGACTAACTATGGCTACACCTTC	CACRTNYGYTF
TRBV6-5	TRBJ1-3	15	NA	NA	TGTGCCAGCAGGCTTACGGGTGTCGGTGGAAACACCATATATTTT	CASRLTGVGGNTIYF
TRBV28	TRBJ1-4	15	NA	NA	TGTGCCAGCAACTGGGCGCAGGGCCAGGGTGAAAAACTGTTTTTT	CASNWAQGQGEKLFF
TRBV10-2	TRBJ2-3	17	once	NA	TGCGCCAGCAGTGAGACCCCGTGGACGGGGCGGACAGATACGCAGTATTTT	CASSETPWTGRTDTQYF
TRBV24-1	TRBJ2-6	15	NA	NA	TGTGCCACCAGTGACCCAGGGAATGGGGCCAACGTCCTGACTTTC	CATSDPGNGANVLTF
TRBV6-2/TRBV6-3	TRBJ1-5	14	once	NA	TGTGCCAGCAGTTACTTCGCAGGGCCTGAGCCCCAGCATTTT	CASSYFAGPEPQHF
TRBV7-6	TRBJ2-5	16	NA	TRBD1	TGTGCCAGCAGCTTACCCCGACAGGGGAAGCGAGAGACCCAGTACTTC	CASSLPRQGKRETQYF
TRBV19	TRBJ2-7	13	few	NA	TGTGCCAGTTCCCGGACGGCCTCCTACGAGCAGTACTTC	CASSRTASYEQYF
TRBV6-5	TRBJ1-1	13	NA	NA	TGTGCCAGCAGTTACAGCGGTGGCACTGAAGCTTTCTTT	CASSYSGGTEAFF
TRBV28	TRBJ1-1	16	NA	NA	TGTGCCAGCAGACTCCAGGGGTTTATAGGGAACACTGAAGCTTTCTTT	CASRLQGFIGNTEAFF
TRBV7-9	TRBJ2-7	15	NA	NA	TGTGCCAGCAGCTCGGACGAAGTTAGGTCCTACGAGCAGTACTTC	CASSSDEVRSYEQYF
TRBV2	TRBJ2-5	13	NA	NA	TGTGCCAGCAGCTGGGGGGACGAAGAGACCCAGTACTTC	CASSWGDEETQYF
TRBV10-1	TRBJ1-2	14	NA	TRBD1	TGCGCCAGCAGACCCGGGACAGGGAGGGTAGGCTACACCTTC	CASRPGTGRVGYTF
TRBV27	TRBJ2-3	18	NA	TRBD2	TGTGCCAGCAGTTCTATTCTGACTAGCGGGGGGAGGGCAGATACGCAGTATTTT	CASSSILTSGGRADTQYF
TRBV25-1	TRBJ1-6	15	NA	NA	TGTGCCAGCAGTGAAAGCAGAAACCATAATTCACCCCTCCACTTT	CASSESRNHNSPLHF
TRBV6-6	TRBJ2-7	15	NA	TRBD2	TGTGCCAGCACGGGACTAGCGGGGGGCTACTACGAGCAGTACTTC	CASTGLAGGYYEQYF
TRBV5-4	TRBJ1-4	15	NA	NA	TGTGCCAGCAGCAAGAAGACGGGGGAGAATGGAAAACTGTTTTTT	CASSKKTGENGKLFF
TRBV5-6	TRBJ1-4	12	NA	NA	TGTGCCAGCAGGGCAGGCCCGGAAAAACTGTTTTTT	CASRAGPEKLFF
TRBV7-2	TRBJ2-7	13	NA	NA	TGTGCCAGCAGCGGACTGCTACCCTACGAGCAGTACTTC	CASSGLLPYEQYF
TRBV5-1	TRBJ1-1	15	NA	NA	TGCGCCAGCAGCTCGGGACCCCCGACGAACACTGAAGCTTTCTTT	CASSSGPPTNTEAFF
TRBV19	TRBJ1-1	16	NA	NA	TGTGCCAGTAGTGATTTCTACATCACCCGGCGGGCTGAAGCTTTCTTT	CASSDFYITRRAEAFF
TRBV7-9	TRBJ1-5	17	NA	TRBD1	TGTGCCAGCAGCTTAGAGGCAGGGGGGAGTGGCAATCAGCCCCAGCATTTT	CASSLEAGGSGNQPQHF
TRBV30	TRBJ1-6	14	NA	TRBD1	TGTGCCTGGTCCAAGGACAGGGTCTATTCACCCCTCCACTTT	CAWSKDRVYSPLHF
TRBV2	TRBJ1-6	14	NA	NA	TGTGCCAGCGGGTGGACAACTTGGAATTCACCCCTCCACTTT	CASGWTTWNSPLHF
TRBV28	TRBJ2-2	15	NA	TRBD2	TGTGCCACGCAGACTAGCTGGGGATCCACCGGGGAGCTGTTTTTT	CATQTSWGSTGELFF